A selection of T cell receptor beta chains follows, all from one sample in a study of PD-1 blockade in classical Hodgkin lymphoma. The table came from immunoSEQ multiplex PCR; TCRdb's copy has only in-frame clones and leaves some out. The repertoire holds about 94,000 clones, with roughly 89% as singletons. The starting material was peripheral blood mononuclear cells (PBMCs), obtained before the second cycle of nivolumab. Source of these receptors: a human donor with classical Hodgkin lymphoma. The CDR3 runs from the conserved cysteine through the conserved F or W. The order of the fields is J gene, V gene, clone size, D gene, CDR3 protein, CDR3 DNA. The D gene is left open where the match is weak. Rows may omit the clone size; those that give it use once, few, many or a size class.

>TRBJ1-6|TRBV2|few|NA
CASSLNNSPLHF
TGTGCCAGCAGTTTAAATAATTCACCCCTCCACTTT
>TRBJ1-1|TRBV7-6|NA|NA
CASSPTGGRTEAFF
TGTGCCAGCAGCCCCACGGGAGGGAGGACTGAAGCTTTCTTT
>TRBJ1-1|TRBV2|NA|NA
CASTPRLGTNTEAFF
TGTGCCAGCACCCCTAGGTTGGGGACGAACACTGAAGCTTTCTTT
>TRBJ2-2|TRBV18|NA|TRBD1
CASSPFRTGDSGELFF
TGTGCCAGCTCCCCGTTCCGGACAGGGGATTCCGGGGAGCTGTTTTTT
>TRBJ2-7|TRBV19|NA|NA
CASSPRDGVYYEQYF
TGTGCCAGTAGTCCCCGGGACGGGGTTTACTACGAGCAGTACTTC
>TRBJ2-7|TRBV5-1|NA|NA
CASSLGDLSYEQYF
TGCGCCAGCAGCTTAGGGGACTTATCCTACGAGCAGTACTTC
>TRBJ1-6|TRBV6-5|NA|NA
CASSYSREGYNSPLHF
TGTGCCAGCAGTTACTCGAGGGAAGGCTATAATTCACCCCTCCACTTT
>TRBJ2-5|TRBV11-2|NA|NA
CASSLNTRSGSETQYF
TGTGCCAGCAGCTTAAACACTCGGAGTGGGTCGGAGACCCAGTACTTC
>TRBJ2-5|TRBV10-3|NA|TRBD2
CAISDSGEETQYF
TGTGCCATCAGTGATAGCGGGGAAGAGACCCAGTACTTC
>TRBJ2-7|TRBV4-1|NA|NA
CASAPGIAYEQYF
TGCGCCAGCGCGCCAGGGATTGCCTACGAGCAGTACTTC
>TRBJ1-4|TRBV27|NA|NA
CASSQGGLGSEKLFF
TGTGCCAGCAGCCAAGGGGGACTGGGGAGTGAAAAACTGTTTTTT
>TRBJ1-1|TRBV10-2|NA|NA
CASSGTTRTEAFF
TGCGCCAGCAGTGGGACAACCCGGACTGAAGCTTTCTTT
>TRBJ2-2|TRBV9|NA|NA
CASSVVMTGGELFF
TGTGCCAGCAGCGTCGTAATGACAGGCGGGGAGCTGTTTTTT
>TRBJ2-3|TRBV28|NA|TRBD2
CASSDFWEGLTSTDTQYF
TGTGCCAGCAGTGACTTTTGGGAGGGGCTCACTAGCACAGATACGCAGTATTTT
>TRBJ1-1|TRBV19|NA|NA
CASKSGPSTEAFF
TGTGCCAGTAAGTCCGGGCCCTCCACTGAAGCTTTCTTT
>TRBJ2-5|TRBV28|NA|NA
CASSLAPVSYQVPKEEETQYF
TGTGCCAGCAGTTTGGCCCCAGTTTCCTACCAGGTCCCGAAGGAAGAAGAGACCCAGTACTTC
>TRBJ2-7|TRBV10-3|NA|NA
CAISEMVGEQYF
TGTGCCATCAGTGAGATGGTTGGCGAGCAGTACTTC
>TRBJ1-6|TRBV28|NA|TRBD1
CASSERDRENSPLHF
TGTGCCAGCTCGGAGAGGGACAGGGAAAATTCACCCCTCCACTTT
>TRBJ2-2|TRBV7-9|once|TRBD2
CASSPLTSGRIDTGELFF
TGTGCCAGCAGCCCACTGACTAGCGGGAGAATCGACACCGGGGAGCTGTTTTTT
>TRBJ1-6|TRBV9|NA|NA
CASSVGDGSSYNSPLHF
TGTGCCAGCAGCGTAGGGGACGGAAGCTCCTATAATTCACCCCTCCACTTT
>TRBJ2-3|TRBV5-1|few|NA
CASSLAVKDTDTQYF
TGCGCCAGCAGCTTGGCCGTGAAGGACACAGATACGCAGTATTTT
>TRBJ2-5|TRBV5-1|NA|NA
CASSPRGANQETQYF
TGCGCCAGCAGCCCTCGGGGGGCCAACCAAGAGACCCAGTACTTC
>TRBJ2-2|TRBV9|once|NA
CASSVGQTGTGELFF
TGTGCCAGCAGCGTAGGGCAGACTGGCACCGGGGAGCTGTTTTTT
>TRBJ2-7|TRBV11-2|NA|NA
CASSSWDSYEQYF
TGTGCCAGCAGCTCCTGGGATTCCTACGAGCAGTACTTC
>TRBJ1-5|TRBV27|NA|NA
CASRESRNQPQHF
TGTGCCAGCAGGGAAAGTCGCAATCAGCCCCAGCATTTT
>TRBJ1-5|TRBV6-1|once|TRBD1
CASSEAGTGNQPQHF
TGTGCCAGCAGTGAAGCCGGGACAGGGAACCAGCCCCAGCATTTT
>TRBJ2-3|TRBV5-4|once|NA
CASSLQETSTDTQYF
TGTGCCAGCAGCTTACAGGAAACTAGCACAGATACGCAGTATTTT
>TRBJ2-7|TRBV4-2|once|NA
CASSQLEGRLGYEQYF
TGTGCCAGCAGCCAACTGGAGGGGCGGCTGGGGTACGAGCAGTACTTC
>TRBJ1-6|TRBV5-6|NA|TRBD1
CASSQTGADSPLHF
TGTGCCAGCAGCCAGACAGGGGCCGATTCACCCCTCCACTTT
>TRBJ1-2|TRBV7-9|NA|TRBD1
CASSFLAGGVYGYTF
TGTGCCAGCAGCTTTTTGGCAGGGGGGGTCTATGGCTACACCTTC
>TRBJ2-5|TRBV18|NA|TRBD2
CASSPPVREGETQYF
TGTGCCAGCTCACCACCAGTCAGGGAGGGAGAGACCCAGTACTTC
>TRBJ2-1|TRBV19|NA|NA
CASSAQKGSNEQFF
TGTGCCAGTAGTGCCCAGAAGGGTAGTAATGAGCAGTTCTTC
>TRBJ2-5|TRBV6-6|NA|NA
CASSYSRETQYF
TGTGCCAGCAGTTACTCGAGAGAGACCCAGTACTTC